Below, 25 T cell receptor beta chains from the same sample are listed, as sequenced in a study of a mutant IDH1 vaccine in newly diagnosed glioma. Noted time point: baseline, week 1 (first vaccination visit). As for treatment: pre-vaccination baseline after standard-of-care therapy. Clones were sequenced by immunoSEQ multiplex PCR, and TCRdb holds only the in-frame ones, with some missing. Here the sample spans 70,000 to 95,000 clones, more than 65% being singletons. The material was PBMCs, obtained from a glioma patient treated with radiotherapy, temozolomide or both. The receptors were gathered from a man aged 35 to 55 with glioma. Some clones in this sample may be carry-over from other donors' samples.

The chain carries TRBV5-1 and TRBJ2-7; D call uncertain. Germline CDR1 reads SGHRS; CDR2 reads YFSETQ. The V gene lost 0 bases and the J gene lost 7 bases, with 11 bases spanning the gap. The CDR3 totals 13 residues. The CDR3 here is CASSLDQAREQYF. Here the CDR3 DNA reads TGCGCCAGCAGCTTGGATCAGGCTCGGGAGCAGTACTTC.

The chain employs TRBV4-2 and TRBJ2-7, with 10 bases lining up with TRBD2. This CDR3 comprises 14 residues. V was clipped by 5 bases and J by 4 bases; unmatched bases: 5. Germline CDR1 reads LGHNA; CDR2 reads YNFKEQ. The CDR3 coding sequence is TGTGCCAGCAGCGCTGGACTAGCGGTTTACGAGCAGTACTTC. This translates into CASSAGLAVYEQYF.

The chain links TRBV4-1 to TRBJ1-1; D might be TRBD1 (6 bases). CDR1 is MGHRA and CDR2 is YSYEKL in the germline V gene. V was shortened by 1 base and J by 8 bases, with 11 bases between the two germline ends. CDR3 length equals 13 residues. Written as DNA, the CDR3 is TGCGCCAGCAGCCAAGCATTGACAGGCGAAGCTTTCTTT. Amino acid sequence: CASSQALTGEAFF.

The rearrangement joins TRBV25-1 to TRBJ2-3; 11 bases are shared with TRBD2. The V and J ends lost 2 bases and 3 bases, in that order; junction bases with no gene match: 4. The CDR3 spans 16 residues. Germline CDR1 and CDR2: MGHDK and SYGVNS. The CDR3 region has the DNA TGTGCCAGCAGTGAAGGGGTAGCGGGGGGGACAGATACGCAGTATTTT. Amino acids: CASSEGVAGGTDTQYF.

The chain has TRBV29-1 and TRBJ2-1, with 8 bases identical to TRBD2. Germline CDR1 is SQVTM and CDR2 is ANQGSEA. The CDR3 is 17 amino acids. Trimming took 4 bases from V and 7 from J; bases not matched to a gene: 18. CDR3 sequence: CSVVYSVYGGAGNEQFF. CDR3 in DNA: TGCAGCGTTGTTTATTCGGTGTACGGGGGGGCGGGTAATGAGCAGTTCTTC.

The CDR3 region is CADRGQGRGNTIYF. CDR3 DNA: TGTGCCGACAGGGGACAGGGAAGGGGAAACACCATATATTTT. This chain connects TRBV27 to TRBJ1-3; TRBD1 matches 9 bases. Germline V gene lookup returns CDR1 MNHEY and CDR2 SMNVEV (reference sequence). Germline trimming cut 11 bases from V and 4 bases from J; bases unmatched to any gene: 9. The CDR3 covers 14 residues.

The V and J genes are TRBV29-1 and TRBJ2-2; D may match TRBD1 or TRBD2 (5 bases each). The germline V gene has CDR1 SQVTM and CDR2 ANQGSEA. CDR3 size: 16 residues. Trimming left V 0 bases short and J 4 bases short, with 15 bases between. CDR3 sequence (DNA): TGCAGCGTTGAAGATCGAGGGGTTATGTGCACCGGGGAGCTGTTTTTT. Protein product: CSVEDRGVMCTGELFF.

The genes are TRBV5-1 and TRBJ1-1, with D unresolved. CDR1 is SGHRS and CDR2 is YFSETQ in the germline V gene. The length of the CDR3 is 17 residues. V dropped 4 bases and J dropped 3 bases, with 22 bases sitting between them. The CDR3 DNA reads as TGCGCCAGCAGCCTCAAGGGTTTGAGCGCCCTCCACACTGAAGCTTTCTTT. This sequence encodes CASSLKGLSALHTEAFF.

The CDR3 region has the DNA TGTGCCAGCAGGGGGAACTCCTACGAGCAGTACTTC. This codes for CASRGNSYEQYF. The V call is TRBV2, the J call TRBJ2-7; D uncertain. The ends were cut back, 6 bases at V and 0 bases at J, with 6 bases in the middle. The CDR3 runs to 12 residues. Germline CDR1 is SNHLY and CDR2 is FYNNEI.

The chain employs TRBV6-1 and TRBJ1-1, with D unclear. The V end lost 7 bases, the J end lost 6 bases, and 15 bases lay between the germline ends. Germline CDR1 reads MNHNS; CDR2 reads SASEGT. The CDR3 sequence is 13 residues long. This chain's CDR3 is CASMGATGSEAFF. CDR3 coding DNA: TGTGCCAGCATGGGCGCCACTGGGTCTGAAGCTTTCTTT.

The V call is TRBV5-6, the J call TRBJ2-7, with 9 positions matching TRBD1. CDR1 and CDR2 from the germline V gene are SGHDT and YYEEEE. This CDR3 has 14 amino acids. V gave up 4 bases and J gave up 6 bases; unmatched junction bases: 8. The CDR3 region is CASSPAGTGREQYF. The CDR3 coding sequence is TGTGCCAGCAGCCCCGCAGGGACAGGGCGCGAGCAGTACTTC.

This sequence joins TRBV6-6 and TRBJ1-2; TRBD1 agrees at 7 bases. Germline assignment: CDR1 MNHNY and CDR2 SVGAGI (reference sequence). J was trimmed by 1 base and V by 4 bases; bases with no gene match: 9. CDR3 length: 16 residues. The DNA of the CDR3 is TGTGCCAGCAGTTGGCCGGGACAGCCGATTAACTATGGCTACACCTTC. Its translation is CASSWPGQPINYGYTF.

This chain connects TRBV19 to TRBJ2-7; the match to TRBD1 covers 7 bases. The CDR3 is 14 residues long. Looked up from germline, CDR1 is LNHDA and CDR2 is SQIVND (reference sequence). Losses at the gene ends were 4 bases for V and 1 base for J; bases not matched to a gene: 4. CDR3 coding DNA: TGTGCCAGTAGTAGAGAGACAGGGTCCTACGAGCAGTACTTC. Amino acid sequence: CASSRETGSYEQYF.

The DNA of the CDR3 is TGTGCCATCAGTGAGTCGTCAACCGGTACGAACACCGGGGAGCTGTTTTTT. Its translation: CAISESSTGTNTGELFF. J is TRBJ2-2 and V is TRBV10-3; D gene unclear. The CDR3 sequence is 17 residues long. Trimming took 0 bases from V and 0 from J, leaving 11 bases between them. Germline CDR1 reads ENHRY; CDR2 reads SYGVKD.

This clone occurred once. The chain couples TRBV5-6 to TRBJ2-1; the D gene is possibly TRBD2 (5 bases). Germline CDR1 reads SGHDT; CDR2 reads YYEEEE. Trimming pared 5 bases from V and 4 bases from J, leaving 16 bases between. This CDR3 is 15 amino acids long. The CDR3 nucleotides are TGTGCCAGCAGTATAAGGAGCGGAAATTACAATGAGCAGTTCTTC. This sequence encodes CASSIRSGNYNEQFF.

The V gene is TRBV6-5, the J gene TRBJ1-5, with D tentatively TRBD1 (5 bases). CDR1 is MNHEY, CDR2 SVGAGI, per germline. CDR3 length: 15 residues. The V gene lost 6 bases and the J gene lost 0 bases, with 12 bases spanning the gap. CDR3 sequence reads: CASSPGSYSNQPQHF. CDR3 in DNA: TGTGCCAGCAGCCCAGGGAGTTATAGCAATCAGCCCCAGCATTTT.

The chain uses TRBV19 and TRBJ1-2; 7 bases fit TRBD1. The CDR3 runs 15 residues. After removal of 5 bases from V and 5 bases from J, the junction contained 11 bases not matched to a gene. Germline-derived CDR1 and CDR2 are LNHDA and SQIVND (reference sequence). The CDR3 loop reads CASSSRGTGVYGYTF. As DNA, the CDR3 is TGTGCCAGTAGTTCAAGAGGCACAGGGGTTTATGGCTACACCTTC.

This chain links TRBV5-5 with TRBJ2-2; D is perhaps TRBD1 (5 bases). The germline gives CDR1 SGHKS, CDR2 YYEKEE (reference sequence). The CDR3 is 12 amino acids. Trimming cost V 2 bases and J 8 bases, with 7 bases left between them. CDR3 in amino acids: CASSFRTGELFF. The CDR3 coding sequence is TGTGCCAGCAGCTTCAGGACAGGGGAGCTGTTTTTT.

In nucleotides, the CDR3 is TGTGCCAGCAGTTTCGGGGTTAATCGGGGGAATTCACCCCTCCACTTT. It specifies CASSFGVNRGNSPLHF. This rearrangement joins TRBV6-5 to TRBJ1-6; D is possibly TRBD1 (5 bases). Germline CDR1 MNHEY, CDR2 SVGAGI. This CDR3 spans 16 amino acids. The V gene lost 4 bases and the J gene lost 7 bases, with 17 bases spanning the gap.

The count of this clone is one. The chain combines TRBV13 with TRBJ2-1; D remains ambiguous. Germline V CDR1 and CDR2: PRHDT, FYEKMQ (reference sequence). The V gene lost 5 bases and the J gene lost 9 bases, with 14 bases spanning the gap. This CDR3 spans 13 amino acids. The chain's CDR3 is CASSTSLWPEQFF. In DNA form, the CDR3 reads TGTGCCAGCAGCACGTCCCTATGGCCTGAGCAGTTCTTC.

The chain uses TRBV6-5 and TRBJ2-7; tentatively, D is TRBD2 (5 bases). The V and J ends lost 2 bases and 3 bases respectively, with 11 bases between them. Germline CDR1 MNHEY, CDR2 SVGAGI. There are 14 residues in the CDR3. CDR3 residues: CASSYPGKGYEQYF. The CDR3 DNA reads TGTGCCAGCAGTTACCCGGGGAAGGGCTACGAGCAGTACTTC.

This clone was recorded many times. The rearrangement joins TRBV6-6 to TRBJ1-2, with D possibly matching TRBD1 (6 bases). The CDR3 is made up of 15 amino acids. CDR1 and CDR2 from the germline V gene are MNHNY and SVGAGI (reference sequence). V was shortened by 0 bases and J by 3 bases, with 11 bases between the two germline ends. CDR3 in DNA: TGTGCCAGCAGTTACTCTCAGGGGCACTACTATGGCTACACCTTC. This encodes CASSYSQGHYYGYTF.

Written as DNA, the CDR3 is TGTGCCAGTAGTATAGACAGGGCCGGCAATCAGCCCCAGCATTTT. Translation gives CASSIDRAGNQPQHF. This chain links TRBV19 with TRBJ1-5, with TRBD1 as a possible D gene (5 bases). V was cut by 0 bases and J by 2 bases, with 8 bases left in between. CDR1 is LNHDA, CDR2 SQIVND, per germline (reference sequence). There are 15 residues in the CDR3.

The rearrangement uses TRBV4-1 and TRBJ2-4; 9 bases are shared with TRBD2. CDR1 is MGHRA and CDR2 is YSYEKL in the germline V gene. V lost 0 bases to trimming and J lost 3 bases; unmatched junction nucleotides: 9. This CDR3 is built from 18 residues. CDR3 sequence reads: CASSQDLRAGGLKNIQYF. The CDR3 region has the DNA TGCGCCAGCAGCCAAGATCTTCGAGCGGGGGGTCTCAAAAACATTCAGTACTTC.

The CDR3 sequence is CAYRGGPETQYF. The CDR3 nucleotides are TGTGCCTACCGTGGGGGTCCAGAGACCCAGTACTTC. The genes are TRBV30 and TRBJ2-5, with D perhaps being TRBD1 or TRBD2 (5 bases each). Germline V gene data show CDR1 as GTSNPN and CDR2 as SVGIG (reference sequence). This CDR3 spans 12 amino acids. Trimming stripped 7 bases from V and 4 bases from J, with 13 bases between. The variable domain in full, completed from reference TRBV30 and TRBJ2-5, reads SQTIHQWPATLVQPVGSPLSLECTVEGTSNPNLYWYRQAAGRGLQLLFYSVGIGQISSEVPQNLSASRPQDRQFILSSKKLLLSDSGFYLCAYRGGPETQYFGPGTRLLVL.